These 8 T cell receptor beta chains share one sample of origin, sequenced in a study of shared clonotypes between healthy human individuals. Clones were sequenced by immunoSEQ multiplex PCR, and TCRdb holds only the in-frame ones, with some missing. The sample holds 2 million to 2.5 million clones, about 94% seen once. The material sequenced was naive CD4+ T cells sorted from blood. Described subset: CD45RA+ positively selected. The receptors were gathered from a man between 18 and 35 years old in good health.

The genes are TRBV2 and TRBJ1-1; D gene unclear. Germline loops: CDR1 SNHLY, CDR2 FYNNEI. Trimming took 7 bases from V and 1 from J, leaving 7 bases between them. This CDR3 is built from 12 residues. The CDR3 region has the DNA TGTGCCAGCAAGTTCAGGAACACTGAAGCTTTCTTT. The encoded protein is CASKFRNTEAFF.

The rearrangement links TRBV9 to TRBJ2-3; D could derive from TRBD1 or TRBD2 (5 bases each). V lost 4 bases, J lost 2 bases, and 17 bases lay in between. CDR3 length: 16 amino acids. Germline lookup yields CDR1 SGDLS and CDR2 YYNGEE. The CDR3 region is CASSTGPPSLTDTQYF. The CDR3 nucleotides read TGTGCCAGCAGCACGGGACCCCCTTCCCTCACAGATACGCAGTATTTT.

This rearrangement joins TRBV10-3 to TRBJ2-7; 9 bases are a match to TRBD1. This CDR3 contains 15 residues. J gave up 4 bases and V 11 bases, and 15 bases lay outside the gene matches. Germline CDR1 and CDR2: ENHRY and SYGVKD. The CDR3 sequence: CASQDRGFIWYEQYF. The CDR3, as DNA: TGTGCCTCTCAGGACAGGGGTTTCATTTGGTACGAGCAGTACTTC.

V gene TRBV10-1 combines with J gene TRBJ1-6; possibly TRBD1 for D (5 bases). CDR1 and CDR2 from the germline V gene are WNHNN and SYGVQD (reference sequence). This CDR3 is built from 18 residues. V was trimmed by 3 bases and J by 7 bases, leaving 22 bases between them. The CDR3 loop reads CASSEMTGGRLTNSPLHF. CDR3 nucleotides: TGCGCCAGCAGTGAAATGACTGGGGGGAGGCTTACAAATTCACCCCTCCACTTT.

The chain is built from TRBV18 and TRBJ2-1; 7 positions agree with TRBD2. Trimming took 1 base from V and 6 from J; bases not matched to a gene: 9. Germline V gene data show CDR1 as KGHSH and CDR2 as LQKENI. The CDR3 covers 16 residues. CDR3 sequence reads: CASSPQVLAGVNEQFF. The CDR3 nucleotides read TGTGCCAGCTCACCACAGGTCTTGGCGGGAGTCAATGAGCAGTTCTTC.

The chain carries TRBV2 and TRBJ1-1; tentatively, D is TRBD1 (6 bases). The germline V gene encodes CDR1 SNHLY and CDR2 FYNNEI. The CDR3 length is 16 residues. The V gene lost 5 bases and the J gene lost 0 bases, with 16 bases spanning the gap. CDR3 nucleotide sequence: TGTGCCAGCAGTCCAAGGGCCGGGGGCATGAACACTGAAGCTTTCTTT. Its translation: CASSPRAGGMNTEAFF.

This CDR3 reads CASSDLSGADEQYF. The CDR3 DNA reads TGTGCCAGCAGTGACCTGTCTGGGGCGGACGAGCAGTACTTC. The rearrangement joins TRBV25-1 to TRBJ2-7, with D possibly TRBD1 on 5 matching bases. CDR3 length: 14 residues. Trimming took 3 bases from V and 5 from J, leaving 14 bases between them. Germline-derived CDR1 and CDR2 are MGHDK and SYGVNS.

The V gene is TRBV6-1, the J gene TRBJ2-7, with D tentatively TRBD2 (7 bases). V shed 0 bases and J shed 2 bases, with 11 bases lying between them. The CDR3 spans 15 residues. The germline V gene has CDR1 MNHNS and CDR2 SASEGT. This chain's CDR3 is CASSEAGGGAYEQYF. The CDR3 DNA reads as TGTGCCAGCAGTGAAGCAGGGGGGGGCGCCTACGAGCAGTACTTC.